Listed below are T cell receptor beta chains from one sample, sequenced in a study of regulatory T cells in long-lasting Graves disease. TCRdb called the multiplex PCR reads again in MiXCR, with one record for every CDR3 protein. The sample yields 420,000 or so distinct CDR3 sequences, 16% seen once. The same sample was also used in a study of T cells in Graves' hyperthyroidism and ophthalmopathy.

The input for sequencing was peripheral blood mononuclear cells (PBMCs), taken at new diagnosis, from a patient treated with antithyroid drugs. These TCRs come from a woman aged 18-29 years with Graves disease. Each CDR3 is given with its conserved first and last residue. D genes are given only for firm matches. Expanded clones are given a class, and other clones once, few, many or no size at all.

D | J | size | V | DNA | CDR3
TRBD1 | TRBJ1-2 | few | TRBV6-1 | TGTGCCAGCAGTCGAGGGGGCTCTAACTATGGCTACACCTTC | CASSRGGSNYGYTF
TRBD2 | TRBJ2-3 | many | TRBV7-3 | TGTGCCAGCAGCTTACGGGAGGGCCTGGGACTAGCGGAGAGGACAGATACGCAGTATTTT | CASSLREGLGLAERTDTQYF
. | TRBJ2-1 | . | TRBV5-6 | TGTGCCAGCAGCAGGGACGGCCGCTCCTACAATGAGCAGTTCTTC | CASSRDGRSYNEQFF
. | TRBJ1-1 | . | TRBV6-2/TRBV6-3 | TGTGCCAGCAGCACGGACGGGGGCAACACTGAAGCTTTCTTT | CASSTDGGNTEAFF
. | TRBJ1-2 | . | TRBV28 | TGTGCCAGCGGCGGCTACACCTTC | CASGGYTF
TRBD1 | TRBJ1-2 | many | TRBV28 | TGTGCCAGCGGCCAACCGGGACAGGGTTTAAATGGCTACACCTTC | CASGQPGQGLNGYTF
. | TRBJ2-7 | many | TRBV6-6 | TGTGCCAGCAGTTACTCGGGGCAGTCCGAGCAGTACTTC | CASSYSGQSEQYF
. | TRBJ2-1 | . | TRBV12-3/TRBV12-4 | TGTGCCAGCAGTTTTGGTGAGGCCAATGAGCAGTTCTTC | CASSFGEANEQFF
. | TRBJ2-1 | few | TRBV11-2 | TGTGCCAGCAGCTTAGATGCGGGACTCATATCCTACAATGAGCAGTTCTTC | CASSLDAGLISYNEQFF
TRBD1 | TRBJ2-1 | many | TRBV12-3/TRBV12-4 | TGTGCCAGCAGTAGGACAGGTCAGCAGTTCTTC | CASSRTGQQFF
TRBD1 | TRBJ2-3 | many | TRBV28 | TGTGCCAGCAGGGACAGGGGAACAGATACGCAGTATTTT | CASRDRGTDTQYF
. | TRBJ2-1 | . | TRBV28 | TGTGCCAGCAGTTCCCGGACTGGAACTAGGGGTTCCTACAATGAGCAGTTCTTC | CASSSRTGTRGSYNEQFF
. | TRBJ2-1 | few | TRBV3-1 | TGTGCCAGCAGCCAAAACCCTGATAGGGGTGGGGACTACAATGAGCAGTTCTTC | CASSQNPDRGGDYNEQFF
. | TRBJ2-7 | few | TRBV18 | TGTGCCAGCTCACCCCCCGTTGGAGCCGAGCAGTACTTC | CASSPPVGAEQYF
. | TRBJ2-7 | many | TRBV27 | TGTGCCAGCAGTCCCATCGAAGGTCTGAAAGAGCAGTACTTC | CASSPIEGLKEQYF
. | TRBJ2-3 | many | TRBV24-1 | TGTGCCACCAGTGATGGGCCGGGACTTCCGTTCGCGGATACGCAGTATTTT | CATSDGPGLPFADTQYF
TRBD2 | TRBJ2-7 | many | TRBV28 | TGTGCCAGCAGTATGTGGGGCGGGAGGACTGTCGAGCAGTACTTC | CASSMWGGRTVEQYF
TRBD1 | TRBJ1-2 | . | TRBV29-1 | TGCAGCGTTACCGGGACAGGGGCCTATGGCTACACCTTC | CSVTGTGAYGYTF